A selection of T cell receptor beta chains follows, all from one sample in a study of blood T cell repertoires in COVID-19. The protocol was immunoSEQ multiplex PCR, while the TCRdb copy is restricted to in-frame clones and leaves out a portion. The data show about 100,000 clones, less than 90% seen once. The sample comprised peripheral blood. The receptors come from a man aged 25-45 years in a cohort sampled during active COVID-19. CDR3s include the opening cysteine and the closing phenylalanine or tryptophan. The D gene is left open where the match is weak. For some rows the clone size is stated as once, few or many, or as a class when expanded; others skip it.

TRBV6-5	NA	TRBD1	TRBJ1-2	TGTGCCAGCAGTTACAGGACAGGGCACTATGGCTACACCTTC	CASSYRTGHYGYTF
TRBV15	NA	NA	TRBJ2-7	TGTGCCACCAGCAGAGATCGCGGTACCTCCTACGAGCAGTACTTC	CATSRDRGTSYEQYF
TRBV12-5	NA	TRBD1	TRBJ1-6	TGTGCTAGTGGCACAGGACAGGGGGTCCTCCACTTT	CASGTGQGVLHF
TRBV7-9	NA	TRBD1	TRBJ1-1	TGTGCCAGCAGCTTAGGACAGGGGAACACTGAAGCTTTCTTT	CASSLGQGNTEAFF
TRBV3-1/TRBV3-2	NA	TRBD1	TRBJ2-7	TGTGCCAGCAGCCACAACAGGGGGGACGAGCAGTACTTC	CASSHNRGDEQYF
TRBV7-2	NA	TRBD2	TRBJ2-1	TGTGCCAGCAGCTTATCGGCGACTAGCGGGGGGGCAAATGAGCAGTTCTTC	CASSLSATSGGANEQFF
TRBV9	NA	NA	TRBJ1-3	TGTGCCAGCAGCGTAGGACCAGGGCTTAACACCATATATTTT	CASSVGPGLNTIYF
TRBV7-2	NA	NA	TRBJ2-7	TGTGCCAGCAGCCCGGAGGAGTACGAGCAGTACTTC	CASSPEEYEQYF
TRBV2	few	NA	TRBJ1-1	TGTGCCAGCAGTCCCCAGGGTGACACTGAAGCTTTCTTT	CASSPQGDTEAFF
TRBV4-3	few	NA	TRBJ2-7	TGCGCCAGCAGCCAAGGCGCCACAGGTTCCTACGAGCAGTACTTC	CASSQGATGSYEQYF
TRBV7-9	NA	NA	TRBJ2-4	TGTGCCAGCAGCTTAGACGGGGTAGCCAAAAACATTCAGTACTTC	CASSLDGVAKNIQYF
TRBV11-2	NA	NA	TRBJ2-3	TGTGCCAGCAGCTTAGGCGGGAACCCCACAGATACGCAGTATTTT	CASSLGGNPTDTQYF
TRBV2	once	TRBD2	TRBJ2-1	TGTGCCAGCAGTGAGGTGGCGGGGGGGCCGTACAATGAGCAGTTCTTC	CASSEVAGGPYNEQFF
TRBV19	NA	NA	TRBJ2-1	TGTGCCAGTAGCGGACAGTCCACCGAGCAGTTCTTC	CASSGQSTEQFF
TRBV19	NA	NA	TRBJ1-2	TGTGCCAGTAGCCTGAACAGGGTTGTCAACTATGGCTACACCTTC	CASSLNRVVNYGYTF
TRBV28	NA	TRBD1	TRBJ2-4	TGTGCCAGCAGTCCGGGGACAGGGACCCACATTCAGTACTTC	CASSPGTGTHIQYF
TRBV5-1	NA	NA	TRBJ2-1	TGCGCCAGCAGCTTCGGGGGTAGCTCCTACAATGAGCAGTTCTTC	CASSFGGSSYNEQFF
TRBV24-1	once	NA	TRBJ2-3	TGTGCCACCGCGGGGTCATCCACAGATACGCAGTATTTT	CATAGSSTDTQYF
TRBV10-3	NA	NA	TRBJ1-6	TGTGCCATCAGTGCGAACCCGGGGGGCGATAATTCACCCCTCCACTTT	CAISANPGGDNSPLHF
TRBV10-1	once	TRBD1	TRBJ2-3	TGCGCCAGCACCCCAGGGGGTAACACAGATACGCAGTATTTT	CASTPGGNTDTQYF
TRBV19	once	NA	TRBJ1-4	TGTGCCAGTAGTTCAGGGTCTGCAACTAATGAAAAACTGTTTTTT	CASSSGSATNEKLFF
TRBV5-6	NA	NA	TRBJ1-5	TGTGCCAGCAGCTTTTCGCCGGTTAGCAATCAGCCCCAGCATTTT	CASSFSPVSNQPQHF
TRBV29-1	NA	NA	TRBJ1-2	TGCAGCGTTGAAAGCAGGGTCCCTAACTATGGCTACACCTTC	CSVESRVPNYGYTF
TRBV6-2/TRBV6-3	NA	TRBD1	TRBJ1-2	TGTGCCAGCAGTTTTACAGGGGGCCGTGGCTACACCTTC	CASSFTGGRGYTF
TRBV4-1	NA	TRBD1	TRBJ1-2	TGCGCCAGCAGCCTAGGGACAGGGGGCGAGTATGGCTACACCTTC	CASSLGTGGEYGYTF
TRBV6-2/TRBV6-3	NA	TRBD1	TRBJ2-3	TGTGCCAGCAGTACCCCGACAGGGACGGGGGATACGCAGTATTTT	CASSTPTGTGDTQYF
TRBV3-1/TRBV3-2	NA	TRBD2	TRBJ2-3	TGTGCCAGCAGCCAAGATAGGCTAGCGGGGCGGTTGGGAGATACGCAGTATTTT	CASSQDRLAGRLGDTQYF
TRBV2	few	TRBD1	TRBJ1-1	TGTGCCAGCAGGAGGGGGCGTATGAACACTGAAGCTTTCTTT	CASRRGRMNTEAFF
TRBV5-5	NA	NA	TRBJ1-5	TGTGCCAGCAGCTTGGGCCAGGGGAAACAGCCCCAGCATTTT	CASSLGQGKQPQHF
TRBV28	NA	TRBD1	TRBJ1-2	TGTGCCAGCAGCCAGGTGGGGGCAGGGGGCCTCTATGGCTACACCTTC	CASSQVGAGGLYGYTF
TRBV5-6	NA	NA	TRBJ1-2	TGTGCCAGCAGCTTGACCAGCTATGGCTACACCTTC	CASSLTSYGYTF
TRBV19	NA	NA	TRBJ1-5	TGTGCCAGTAGTATTGGGGGGACTCTCAATCAGCCCCAGCATTTT	CASSIGGTLNQPQHF
TRBV2	once	NA	TRBJ2-1	TGTGCCAGCAGAATGGGACTTGAGAATGAGCAGTTCTTC	CASRMGLENEQFF
TRBV15	NA	TRBD1	TRBJ2-5	TGTGCCACCAGCAGGGGACAGGGGGTTCAAGAGACCCAGTACTTC	CATSRGQGVQETQYF
TRBV5-6	NA	TRBD1	TRBJ2-7	TGTGCCAGCAGCTTGGCGGGGACAGGAAGCTCCTACGAGCAGTACTTC	CASSLAGTGSSYEQYF
TRBV7-2	NA	TRBD2	TRBJ2-1	TGTGCCAGCAGCTACGTCCATCCCCTAACCAGCGGGGGGGCCAATGAGCAGTTCTTC	CASSYVHPLTSGGANEQFF
TRBV7-9	NA	TRBD2	TRBJ2-5	TGTGCCAGCAGCCCGGGACTACAAGAGACCCAGTACTTC	CASSPGLQETQYF
TRBV30	NA	TRBD2	TRBJ2-1	TGTGCCTGGAGTGCACTAGCGTCTTACAATGAGCAGTTCTTC	CAWSALASYNEQFF
TRBV10-3	NA	TRBD1	TRBJ1-3	TGTGCCATCAGCAACAGAGGACAGGCCTCTGGAAACACCATATATTTT	CAISNRGQASGNTIYF
TRBV27	once	NA	TRBJ2-1	TGTGCCAGCAGACTTATGACAGCCGAAACCGAGCAGTTCTTC	CASRLMTAETEQFF
TRBV10-1	NA	NA	TRBJ2-1	TGCGCCAGCAGTTTATCACAGGGTAACAATGAGCAGTTCTTC	CASSLSQGNNEQFF
TRBV18	NA	TRBD1	TRBJ1-2	TGTGCCAGCTCACCTCAGGGGGACGAAGGCTACACCTTC	CASSPQGDEGYTF
TRBV7-3	NA	NA	TRBJ2-3	TGTGCCAGCAGCCCAAGGGACTTCACAGATACGCAGTATTTT	CASSPRDFTDTQYF
TRBV24-1	NA	TRBD1	TRBJ2-5	TGTGCCACCAGTGACCGTCCGGGACAGGGGAGAGAGACCCAGTACTTC	CATSDRPGQGRETQYF
TRBV30	few	NA	TRBJ1-1	TGTGCCTGGAGTCGCATGGGGAGATTGAACACTGAAGCTTTCTTT	CAWSRMGRLNTEAFF
TRBV2	NA	TRBD2	TRBJ2-5	TGTGCCAGCAGTGCAGATGCGGGGGACCAAGAGACCCAGTACTTC	CASSADAGDQETQYF
TRBV6-2/TRBV6-3	once	TRBD2	TRBJ2-1	TGTGCCAGCAGTTACGAGGGAGGGCTCTACAATGAGCAGTTCTTC	CASSYEGGLYNEQFF
TRBV13	NA	TRBD1	TRBJ1-4	TGTGCCAGCAGCTCACTCAGGGGGCGCGGTAATGAAAAACTGTTTTTT	CASSSLRGRGNEKLFF
TRBV6-5	NA	NA	TRBJ2-7	TGTGCCAGCAGTTACTCGGGGCTTCGGAGCCACGAGCAGTACTTC	CASSYSGLRSHEQYF
TRBV9	NA	NA	TRBJ2-5	TGTGCCAGCAGCGTAGCGGGGAACGAAGAGACCCAGTACTTC	CASSVAGNEETQYF